One and the same sample provided the 5 T cell receptor delta chains below, sequenced in a study of γδ T cells in repeated Plasmodium falciparum infection. Flow sorting of PBMC yielded separate Vgamma9/Vdelta2+ and Vdelta2-negative gammadelta T cell populations for bulk repertoire analysis. TCRdb processed the multiplex PCR reads again with the CATT caller. Seen here are 70,000 to 95,000 delta-chain clones, roughly 1.4% observed once, and the top ten hold under 9.5%. Sequenced material: gamma-delta T cells from blood. The receptors here all came from a pool of human donors (malaria-infected and uninfected, not separated).

A few counts support this clone. A read error likely explains this, since a far larger clone differs by one base. This sample also contains other DNA sequences that code for the same CDR3. The V gene corresponds to TRDV2; no J gene was called; the D call in the table, TRDD3, was not verified against the DNA. CDR1 is GEAIGNYY, CDR2 EKD, per germline. CDR3 size: 14 residues. The CDR3 is CACDTVDKSDKLIF. The CDR3 coding sequence is TGTGCCTGTGACACCGTGGATAAGTCCGATAAGCTCATCTTT.

This clone was recorded at least ten times. The sample has other DNA sequences that encode this CDR3 too. The chain has TRDV3 and TRDJ1, with 10 bases identical to TRDD3. The germline gives CDR1 TVYSNPD, CDR2 GDNSRS (reference sequence). The CDR3 has 19 amino acids. Trimming removed 0 bases from V and 10 bases from J; junction bases left unmatched: 26. In nucleotides, the CDR3 is TGTGCCTTTAGCTACCCCACTTTCCTCAGTACTGGGGGATTAAACGGACTCATCTTT. As protein: CAFSYPTFLSTGGLNGLIF.

The genes are TRDV1 and TRDJ1, with 13 positions matching TRDD3. The J gene is not listed in TCRdb, so it was assigned here from a DNA match to germline. V shed 4 bases, J shed 3 bases, and the junction held 23 bases outside the gene matches. This CDR3 has 22 residues. Germline V lookup: CDR1 TSWWSYY, CDR2 QGS. CDR3 sequence (DNA): TGTGCTCTTGGGGCTTGGCCTTCCTATCCAAACTGGGGGATACGGTACGCCGATAAACTCATCTTT. It translates to CALGAWPSYPNWGIRYADKLIF.

Comments on this clone: TCRdb has a much larger clone's protein, which differs at residue 17 from the translation of this DNA, likely because of a read error; what is shown is the protein translated from the DNA. This chain joins TRDV2 and TRDJ3; the match to TRDD3 covers 13 bases. Germline matching of the DNA provided the J gene here, since TCRdb leaves it blank. This CDR3 spans 23 amino acids. CDR1 is GEAIGNYY, CDR2 EKD, per germline. The CDR3: CACDTVSGLGDTRSSWETRQMFF. CDR3 in DNA: TGTGCCTGTGACACCGTTTCGGGACTGGGGGATACGCGGAGCTCCTGGGAAACCCGACAGATGTTTTTC.

This clone was seen a handful of times. The protein held in TCRdb is that of a much larger clone and does not match this DNA's translation at residue 15, likely because of a read error; the protein shown is translated from the DNA. The J gene was not called, though the V gene is TRDV1; the table gives TRDD3 as D, unverified against the DNA. The germline V gene has CDR1 TSWWSYY and CDR2 QGS. The CDR3 consists of 16 residues. The CDR3 DNA reads as TGTGCTCTTGCACACTGGGGGCCTCATGACCCCGATAAACTCACCTTT. Translating it yields CALAHWGPHDPDKLTF.